The 8 T cell receptor beta chains presented below share a single source sample, sequenced in a study of blood T cell repertoires in COVID-19 (dated by TCRdb to about 2020). Preparation of the library involved the immunoSEQ multiplex PCR assay. In TCRdb, the immuneACCESS table is reduced to in-frame sequences with V and J assigned. These tables do not hold every clone; where another copy was compared, an unresolved V gene accounts for under half, and the others remain unexplained. The sample table contains a few hundred thousand clones; only one count was recorded for roughly 90% of them. 3% of the sample lies in the top ten. The sequenced sample was peripheral blood. Receptors were obtained from a woman younger than 45 with COVID-19, enrolled during active disease.

The rearrangement links TRBV6-1 to TRBJ2-7; possibly TRBD1 for D (6 bases). Trimming pared 2 bases from V and 4 bases from J, leaving 12 bases between. The length of the CDR3 is 14 residues. Germline-derived CDR1 and CDR2 are MNHNS and SASEGT. CDR3 amino acids: CASSEPVRGYEQYF. The CDR3 nucleotides read TGTGCCAGCAGTGAACCGGTCAGGGGTTACGAGCAGTACTTC.

Concerning this clone itself: Other nucleotide sequences from this sample produce the same CDR3. This chain connects TRBV9 to TRBJ2-1; 12 nucleotides align to TRBD2. Unmatched junction bases numbered 3, after V lost 3 bases and J lost 5 bases. The CDR3 consists of 15 residues. Germline V gives CDR1 SGDLS, CDR2 YYNGEE. CDR3 sequence (DNA): TGTGCCAGCAGCGCCCGGACTAGCGGGAACAATGAGCAGTTCTTC. It specifies CASSARTSGNNEQFF.

This chain joins TRBV5-5 and TRBJ1-1; possible D gene TRBD1, 5 bases. CDR3 size: 15 residues. The V and J ends lost 3 bases and 2 bases respectively, with 14 bases between them. Looked up from germline, CDR1 is SGHKS and CDR2 is YYEKEE (reference sequence). In nucleotides, the CDR3 is TGTGCCAGCAGCTCGACAGTCGAATTCAACACTGAAGCTTTCTTT. It translates to CASSSTVEFNTEAFF.

The chain joins TRBV6-2 or TRBV6-3 to TRBJ2-3; 8 bases are shared with TRBD2. J gave up 1 base and V 2 bases, and 2 bases lay outside the gene matches. This CDR3 is built from 15 residues. CDR1 and CDR2 (germline): MNHEY, SVGEGT. The CDR3 DNA follows: TGTGCCAGCAGTTACCAAGCGGGAGGCACAGATACGCAGTATTTT. It is translated as CASSYQAGGTDTQYF.

The V and J genes are TRBV7-5 and TRBJ1-2; the table assigns TRBD1, which was not confirmed against the DNA. TRBV7-5 represents a pseudogene. CDR3 length: 14 residues. The CDR3 sequence: CARSFRDTRLDYTF. The CDR3 DNA is TGTGCCAGAAGCTTCCGGGACACCCGTTTAGACTACACCTTC.

The rearrangement links TRBV27 to TRBJ2-2; 8 bases map to TRBD1. Trimming at V came to 7 bases and at J to 2 bases, leaving 9 bases not matched to a gene. The CDR3 is 16 amino acids. CDR1 and CDR2 from the germline V gene are MNHEY and SMNVEV (reference sequence). Here the CDR3 reads CASTDRGRGNTGELFF. The CDR3 nucleotides read TGTGCCAGCACTGACAGGGGTAGGGGTAACACCGGGGAGCTGTTTTTT.

The V and J genes are TRBV9 and TRBJ2-1, with TRBD2 matching 13 bases. Germline V gene lookup returns CDR1 SGDLS and CDR2 YYNGEE. The V gene end was trimmed by 0 bases and the J gene end by 7 bases; junction bases not matched to a gene: 7. There are 17 residues in the CDR3. The DNA of the CDR3 is TGTGCCAGCAGCGTAGCGGGAACTAGCGGGGGGGCTAATGAGCAGTTCTTC. Translating it yields CASSVAGTSGGANEQFF.

The rearrangement joins TRBV6-6 to TRBJ2-7, with 7 bases identical to TRBD2. V trimming: 8 bases; J trimming: 9 bases; junction bases outside the gene matches: 7. This CDR3 spans 11 amino acids. CDR1 MNHNY and CDR2 SVGAGI come from the germline V gene (reference sequence). CDR3 loop: CASARGGGQYV. The CDR3 DNA reads TGTGCCAGCGCCCGCGGGGGAGGGCAGTACGTC.